The TCR beta chain described here comes from a study of sequential checkpoint blockade in melanoma. Study summary: First-line arms were nivolumab then ipilimumab, or the reverse, randomized 1:1. After both sequences, patients received maintenance nivolumab.

Profiling relied on immunoSEQ multiplex PCR, and the TCRdb table lists in-frame clones only, not all of them. In the table there are approximately 4,700 clones, over 70% of which are singletons. Treatment specified: randomized to nivolumab then ipilimumab (arm A) or the reverse (arm B). PBMC sorting kept live CD3+CD8+ cells without CD19 or CD56. Sequenced material: CD8+ T cells sorted from blood (inferred from file names), taken from a patient given nivolumab and ipilimumab in sequence. The TCR was taken from a human donor with melanoma.

The CDR3 DNA is TGTGCCAGCAGTGCCCCCGAGACTAGCGTGGCCGGGGAGCTGTTTTTT. Protein product: CASSAPETSVAGELFF. This rearrangement joins TRBV2 to TRBJ2-2, with 8 positions matching TRBD2. Per the germline V gene, CDR1 is SNHLY and CDR2 is FYNNEI. Trimming at V came to 4 bases and at J to 6 bases, leaving 10 bases not matched to a gene. This CDR3 comprises 16 residues.